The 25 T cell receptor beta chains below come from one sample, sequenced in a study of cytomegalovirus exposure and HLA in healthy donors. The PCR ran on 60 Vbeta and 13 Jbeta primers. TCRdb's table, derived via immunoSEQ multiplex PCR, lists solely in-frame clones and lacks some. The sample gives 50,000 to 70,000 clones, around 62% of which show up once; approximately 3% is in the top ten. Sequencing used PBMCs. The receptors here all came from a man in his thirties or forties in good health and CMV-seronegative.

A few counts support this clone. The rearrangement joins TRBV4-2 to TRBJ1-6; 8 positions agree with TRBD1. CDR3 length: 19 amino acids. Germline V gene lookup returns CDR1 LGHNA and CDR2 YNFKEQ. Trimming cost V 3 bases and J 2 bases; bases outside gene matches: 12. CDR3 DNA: TGTGCCAGCAGCCAGCCCGGGGCAGGGGGCTCCCCCTATAATTCACCCCTCCACTTT. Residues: CASSQPGAGGSPYNSPLHF.

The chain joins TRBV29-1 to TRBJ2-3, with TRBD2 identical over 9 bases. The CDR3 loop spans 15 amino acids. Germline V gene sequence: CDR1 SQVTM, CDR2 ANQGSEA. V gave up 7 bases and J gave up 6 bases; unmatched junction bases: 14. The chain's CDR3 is CSASGAGGLSDTQYF. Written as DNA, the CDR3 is TGCAGCGCCTCCGGAGCGGGGGGCTTATCGGATACGCAGTATTTT.

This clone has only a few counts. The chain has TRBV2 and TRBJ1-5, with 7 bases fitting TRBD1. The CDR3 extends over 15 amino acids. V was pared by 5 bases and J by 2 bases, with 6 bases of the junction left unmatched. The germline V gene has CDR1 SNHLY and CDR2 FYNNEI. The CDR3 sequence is CASSLGQEGNQPQHF. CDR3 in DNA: TGTGCCAGCAGTCTCGGACAGGAGGGCAATCAGCCCCAGCATTTT.

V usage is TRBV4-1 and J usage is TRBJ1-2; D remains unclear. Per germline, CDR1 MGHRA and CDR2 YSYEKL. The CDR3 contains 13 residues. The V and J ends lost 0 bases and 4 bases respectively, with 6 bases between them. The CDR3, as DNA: TGCGCCAGCAGCCAAGAGGGCAGCTATGGCTACACCTTC. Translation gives CASSQEGSYGYTF.

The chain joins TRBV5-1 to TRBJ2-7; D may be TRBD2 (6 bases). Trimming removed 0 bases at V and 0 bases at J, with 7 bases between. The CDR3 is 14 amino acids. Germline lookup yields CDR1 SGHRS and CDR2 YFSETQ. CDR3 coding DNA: TGCGCCAGCAGCTTGGAGGGACTCTCCTACGAGCAGTACTTC. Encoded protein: CASSLEGLSYEQYF.

The CDR3 is CAWSWGVANVLTF. The CDR3 DNA reads as TGTGCCTGGAGTTGGGGGGTGGCCAACGTCCTGACTTTC. V and J are TRBV30 and TRBJ2-6; perhaps TRBD2 as D (6 bases). With 2 bases removed from V and 6 bases from J, the gap between germline ends came to 8 bases. The CDR3 loop spans 13 amino acids. Germline CDR1 and CDR2: GTSNPN and SVGIG (reference sequence).

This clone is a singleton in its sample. CDR3 region: CAWNPGSYGYTF. DNA for the CDR3: TGTGCCTGGAACCCGGGAAGCTATGGCTACACCTTC. The V gene is TRBV30, the J gene TRBJ1-2, with unresolved D. The germline CDR1 and CDR2 sequences are GTSNPN and SVGIG (reference sequence). The CDR3 totals 12 residues. V lost 4 bases and J 4 bases, leaving 10 bases between the germline ends.

In nucleotides, the CDR3 is TGTGCCTGGAGTGTAGGGGCCAGTGGAAACACCATATATTTT. Translating gives CAWSVGASGNTIYF. J is TRBJ1-3 and V is TRBV30; D may be TRBD1 (5 bases). The V end was cut by 0 bases, the J end by 3 bases, with 9 bases between. The CDR3 spans 14 residues. In germline, CDR1 is GTSNPN, CDR2 SVGIG (reference sequence).

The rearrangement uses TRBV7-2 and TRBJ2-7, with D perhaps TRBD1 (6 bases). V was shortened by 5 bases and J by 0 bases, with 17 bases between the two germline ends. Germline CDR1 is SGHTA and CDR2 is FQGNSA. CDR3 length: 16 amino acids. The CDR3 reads CASSVSTGFFSYEQYF. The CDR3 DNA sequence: TGTGCCAGCAGCGTGAGTACAGGGTTTTTCTCCTACGAGCAGTACTTC.

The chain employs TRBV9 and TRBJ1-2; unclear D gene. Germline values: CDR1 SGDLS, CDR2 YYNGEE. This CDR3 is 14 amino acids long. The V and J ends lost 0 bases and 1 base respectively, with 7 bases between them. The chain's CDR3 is CASSVGSGNYGYTF. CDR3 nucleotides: TGTGCCAGCAGCGTAGGTAGCGGTAACTATGGCTACACCTTC. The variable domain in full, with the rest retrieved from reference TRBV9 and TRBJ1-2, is DSGVTQTPKHLITATGQRVTLRCSPRSGDLSVYWYQQSLDQGLQFLIQYYNGEERAKGNILERFSAQQFPDLHSELNLSSLELGDSALYFCASSVGSGNYGYTFGSGTRLTVV.

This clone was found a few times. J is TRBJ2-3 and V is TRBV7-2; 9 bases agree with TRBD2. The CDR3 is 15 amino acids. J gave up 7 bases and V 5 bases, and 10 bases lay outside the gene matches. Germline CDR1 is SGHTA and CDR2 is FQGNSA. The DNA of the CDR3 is TGTGCCAGCAGCAGTAGAGCGGGGGGACCAAATACGCAGTATTTT. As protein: CASSSRAGGPNTQYF.

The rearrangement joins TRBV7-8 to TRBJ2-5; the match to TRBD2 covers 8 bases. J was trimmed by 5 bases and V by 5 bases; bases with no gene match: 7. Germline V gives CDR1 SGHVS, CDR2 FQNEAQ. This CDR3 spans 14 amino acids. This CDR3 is CASSPSGGGETQYF. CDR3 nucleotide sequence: TGTGCCAGCAGCCCCTCGGGGGGGGGTGAGACCCAGTACTTC.

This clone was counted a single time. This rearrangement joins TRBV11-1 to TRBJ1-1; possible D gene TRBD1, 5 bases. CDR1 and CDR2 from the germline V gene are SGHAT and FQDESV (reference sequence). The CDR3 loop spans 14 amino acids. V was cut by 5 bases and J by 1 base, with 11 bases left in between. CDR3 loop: CASSQLGGNTEAFF. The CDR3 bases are TGTGCCAGCAGCCAGTTGGGGGGGAACACTGAAGCTTTCTTT.

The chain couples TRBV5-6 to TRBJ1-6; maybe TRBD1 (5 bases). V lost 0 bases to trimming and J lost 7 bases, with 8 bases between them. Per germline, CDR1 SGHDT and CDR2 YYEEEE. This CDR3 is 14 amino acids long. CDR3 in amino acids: CASSLGQHNSPLHF. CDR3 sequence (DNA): TGTGCCAGCAGCTTGGGACAGCACAATTCACCCCTCCACTTT.

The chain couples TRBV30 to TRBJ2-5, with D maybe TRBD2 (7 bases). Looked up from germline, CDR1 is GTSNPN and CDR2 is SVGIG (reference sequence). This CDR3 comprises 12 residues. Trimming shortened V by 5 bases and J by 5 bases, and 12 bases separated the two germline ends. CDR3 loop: CAWSRGAETQYF. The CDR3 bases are TGTGCCTGGTCCCGGGGGGCTGAGACCCAGTACTTC.

This CDR3 is CASSQQTSSTDTQYF. In nucleotides, the CDR3 is TGTGCCAGCAGCCAACAGACTAGCAGCACAGATACGCAGTATTTT. This chain connects TRBV14 to TRBJ2-3, with 7 bases fitting TRBD2. The CDR3 sequence is 15 residues long. Germline loops: CDR1 SGHDN, CDR2 FVKESK. Trimming took 2 bases from V and 0 from J; bases not matched to a gene: 2.

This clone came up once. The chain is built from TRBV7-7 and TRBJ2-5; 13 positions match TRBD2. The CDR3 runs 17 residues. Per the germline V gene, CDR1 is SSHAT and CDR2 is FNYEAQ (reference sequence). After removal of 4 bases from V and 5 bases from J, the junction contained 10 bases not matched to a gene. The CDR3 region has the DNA TGTGCCAGCAGCTCATCTACTAGCGGGGGGGCCGTGGAGACCCAGTACTTC. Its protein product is CASSSSTSGGAVETQYF.

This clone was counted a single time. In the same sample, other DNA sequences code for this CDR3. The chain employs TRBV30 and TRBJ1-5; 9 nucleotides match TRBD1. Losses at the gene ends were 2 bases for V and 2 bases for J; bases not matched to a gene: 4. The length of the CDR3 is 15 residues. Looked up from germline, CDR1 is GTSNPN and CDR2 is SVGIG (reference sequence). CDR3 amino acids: CAWSQQGAGNQPQHF. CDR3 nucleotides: TGTGCCTGGAGTCAACAGGGGGCCGGCAATCAGCCCCAGCATTTT.

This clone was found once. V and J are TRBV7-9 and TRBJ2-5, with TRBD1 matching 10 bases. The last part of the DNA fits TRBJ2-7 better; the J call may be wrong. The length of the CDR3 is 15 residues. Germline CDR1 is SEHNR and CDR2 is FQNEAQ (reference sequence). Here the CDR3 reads CASSLSGTGAYEQYF. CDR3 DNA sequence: TGTGCCAGCAGCTTATCAGGGACAGGGGCCTACGAGCAGTACTTC.

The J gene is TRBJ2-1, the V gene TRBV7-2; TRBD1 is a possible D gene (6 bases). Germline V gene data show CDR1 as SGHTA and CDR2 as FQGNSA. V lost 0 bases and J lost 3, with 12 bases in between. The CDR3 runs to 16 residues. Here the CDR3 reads CASSLAIGGSYNEQFF. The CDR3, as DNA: TGTGCCAGCAGCTTAGCGATAGGGGGTAGCTACAATGAGCAGTTCTTC.

This chain's CDR3 is CASSIFSGYEQYF. CDR3 DNA: TGTGCCAGTAGTATCTTCAGTGGCTACGAGCAGTACTTC. The gene calls are TRBV19 and TRBJ2-7; the D is unclear. This CDR3 is 13 amino acids long. Trimming stripped 3 bases from V and 3 bases from J, with 9 bases between. Germline V gene lookup returns CDR1 LNHDA and CDR2 SQIVND (reference sequence).

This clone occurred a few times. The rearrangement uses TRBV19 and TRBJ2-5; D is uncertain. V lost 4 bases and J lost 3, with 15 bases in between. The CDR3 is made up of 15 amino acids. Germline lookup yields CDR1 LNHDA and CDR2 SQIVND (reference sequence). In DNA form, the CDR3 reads TGTGCCAGTAGTAGCCGTACCTTGGGCAAAGAGACCCAGTACTTC. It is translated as CASSSRTLGKETQYF.

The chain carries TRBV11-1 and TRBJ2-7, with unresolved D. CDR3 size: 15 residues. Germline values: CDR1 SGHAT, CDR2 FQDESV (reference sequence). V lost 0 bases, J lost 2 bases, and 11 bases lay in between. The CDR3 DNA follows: TGTGCCAGCAGCTTAGCGCCCTTCAGAACCTACGAGCAGTACTTC. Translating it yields CASSLAPFRTYEQYF.

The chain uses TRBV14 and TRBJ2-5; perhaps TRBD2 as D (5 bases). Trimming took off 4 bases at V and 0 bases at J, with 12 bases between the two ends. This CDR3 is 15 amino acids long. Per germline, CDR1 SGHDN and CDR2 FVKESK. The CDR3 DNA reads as TGTGCCAGCAGCCTTGGACTCTCACACCAAGAGACCCAGTACTTC. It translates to CASSLGLSHQETQYF.

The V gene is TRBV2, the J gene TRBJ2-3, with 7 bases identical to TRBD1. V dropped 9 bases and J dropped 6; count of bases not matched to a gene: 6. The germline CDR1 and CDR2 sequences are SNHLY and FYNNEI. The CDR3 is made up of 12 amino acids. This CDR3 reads CARQGLSDTQYF. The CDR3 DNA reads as TGTGCCAGACAGGGGTTGTCGGATACGCAGTATTTT.